This is a list of T cell receptor beta chains from one sample in a study of cytomegalovirus exposure and HLA in healthy donors. The table came from immunoSEQ multiplex PCR; TCRdb's copy has only in-frame clones and leaves some out. The sample shows around 69,000 clones, less than 75% of them seen only once. The sample taken for sequencing was PBMCs. Receptors were obtained from a middle-aged man in good health and CMV-seropositive. CDR3s include the opening cysteine and the closing phenylalanine or tryptophan. Fields, in order: clone size, J gene, D gene, V gene, CDR3 protein, CDR3 DNA. A D gene is named only where the DNA matches it firmly. Expanded clones get a size class; other rows say once, few or many, or leave the size out.

- TRBJ1-4 - TRBV11-2 CASSSEGANEKLFF TGTGCCAGCAGCTCAGAGGGAGCTAATGAAAAACTGTTTTTT
- TRBJ1-4 TRBD1 TRBV29-1 CSVSDRGPEKLFF TGCAGCGTTTCAGACAGGGGGCCGGAAAAACTGTTTTTT
- TRBJ2-3 TRBD1 TRBV6-5 CASSSQTGTDTQYF TGTGCCAGCAGTTCCCAGACAGGGACAGATACGCAGTATTTT
- TRBJ2-3 - TRBV19 CASSDTVYTDTQYF TGTGCCAGTAGTGACACGGTCTACACAGATACGCAGTATTTT
once TRBJ2-1 - TRBV7-3 CASSLTLGSEQFF TGTGCCAGCAGCTTAACCCTTGGTAGTGAGCAGTTCTTC
- TRBJ1-2 - TRBV7-9 CASSAGQSNSYGYTF TGTGCCAGCAGTGCCGGACAGAGCAATTCGTATGGCTACACCTTC
once TRBJ1-1 - TRBV6-1 CASRGLGRGEAFF TGTGCCAGCAGGGGGTTGGGGAGGGGTGAAGCTTTCTTT
- TRBJ2-3 - TRBV9 CASSVSADTQYF TGTGCCAGCAGCGTCTCTGCAGATACGCAGTATTTT
few TRBJ2-1 - TRBV7-9 CASSLVGIRYNEQFF TGTGCCAGCAGCTTAGTCGGTATCCGCTACAATGAGCAGTTCTTC
- TRBJ1-1 TRBD1 TRBV29-1 CSARGGTGENTEAFF TGCAGCGCCCGGGGGGGGACAGGGGAGAACACTGAAGCTTTCTTT
- TRBJ2-3 - TRBV28 CASNDRRGSTDTQYF TGTGCCAGCAACGACCGTCGCGGTAGCACAGATACGCAGTATTTT
- TRBJ1-4 - TRBV28 CASSLKTGKLFF TGTGCCAGCAGCCTAAAAACAGGAAAACTGTTTTTT
- TRBJ1-2 TRBD1 TRBV7-9 CASSHGTVYGYTF TGTGCCAGCAGCCATGGGACAGTCTATGGCTACACCTTC
- TRBJ2-1 - TRBV5-1 CASSLVFGNEQFF TGCGCCAGCAGCTTAGTATTCGGCAATGAGCAGTTCTTC
- TRBJ2-1 TRBD1 TRBV29-1 CSVVGTGQGTNEQFF TGCAGCGTTGTGGGGACTGGACAGGGTACCAATGAGCAGTTCTTC
- TRBJ1-5 - TRBV30 CAWSVGTGYNQPQHF TGTGCCTGGAGTGTGGGAACAGGGTACAATCAGCCCCAGCATTTT
- TRBJ1-5 - TRBV2 CASSQIPPGANQPQHF TGTGCCAGCAGTCAAATTCCGCCAGGGGCTAATCAGCCCCAGCATTTT
- TRBJ2-5 - TRBV7-3 CASSFQYAETQYF TGTGCCAGCAGCTTCCAGTACGCAGAGACCCAGTACTTC
- TRBJ1-1 - TRBV30 CACSTGAFF TGTGCCTGCTCGACAGGAGCTTTCTTT
few TRBJ1-4 - TRBV5-4 CASSLSGIGEKLFF TGTGCCAGCAGCTTGTCAGGGATCGGTGAAAAACTGTTTTTT
few TRBJ2-2 TRBD1 TRBV10-3 CAIGRQGGTGELFF TGTGCCATCGGCCGACAGGGTGGAACCGGGGAGCTGTTTTTT
- TRBJ2-2 TRBD2 TRBV28 CATSTSRRFGELFF TGTGCCACCTCGACTAGCCGTAGGTTCGGGGAGCTGTTTTTT
- TRBJ2-7 - TRBV7-9 CASSPESHEQYF TGTGCCAGCAGCCCCGAGTCCCACGAGCAGTACTTC
few TRBJ2-5 - TRBV7-8 CASSGSRGLLQETQYF TGTGCCAGCAGCGGCAGCAGGGGCCTCTTACAAGAGACCCAGTACTTC
- TRBJ1-1 TRBD1 TRBV11-2 CASSLRTGLAFF TGTGCCAGCAGCCTAAGGACAGGGCTAGCTTTCTTT
many TRBJ1-2 - TRBV6-6 CASSSGTRAAGYTF TGTGCCAGCAGTTCCGGGACACGGGCAGCTGGCTACACCTTC
- TRBJ1-1 TRBD1 TRBV5-1 CASSPRQGRNTEAFF TGCGCCAGCAGCCCGAGACAGGGCCGGAACACTGAAGCTTTCTTT
- TRBJ2-5 - TRBV29-1 CSAPGGPGSGTQYF TGCAGCGCTCCAGGGGGGCCGGGATCAGGGACCCAGTACTTC
- TRBJ2-5 - TRBV6-6 CASSFQNQETQYF TGTGCCAGCAGTTTCCAGAACCAAGAGACCCAGTACTTC
- TRBJ2-5 TRBD2 TRBV7-2 CASSLLSGGGMETQYF TGTGCCAGCAGCTTATTAAGCGGGGGGGGGATGGAGACCCAGTACTTC
- TRBJ2-1 - TRBV21-1 CASSGRTSPGLGSYNEQFF TGTGCCAGCAGCGGCCGCACCTCTCCGGGACTAGGTTCCTACAATGAGCAGTTCTTC
once TRBJ2-1 TRBD1 TRBV7-3 CASSLTGSHEQFF TGTGCCAGCAGCTTGACAGGGTCCCACGAGCAGTTCTTC
- TRBJ1-1 - TRBV5-1 CASSLGGGPQAFF TGCGCCAGCAGCTTGGGTGGGGGCCCGCAGGCTTTCTTT
- TRBJ1-4 - TRBV27 CASSFARGEKLFF TGTGCCAGCAGTTTTGCCAGGGGAGAAAAACTGTTTTTT
few TRBJ1-6 - TRBV30 CAWVAQDRTPLHF TGTGCCTGGGTGGCACAGGATCGGACACCCCTCCACTTT
- TRBJ1-5 - TRBV6-5 CASNTQGQPQHF TGTGCCAGCAACACACAGGGCCAGCCCCAGCATTTT
few TRBJ2-5 - TRBV28 CASSFGGGGQETQYF TGTGCCAGCAGTTTCGGGGGAGGGGGCCAAGAGACCCAGTACTTC
- TRBJ2-5 - TRBV4-2 CASSQDSGLETQYF TGTGCCAGCAGCCAAGATTCGGGGTTAGAGACCCAGTACTTC
- TRBJ2-7 - TRBV30 CAWTRTNEQYF TGTGCCTGGACAAGGACTAACGAGCAGTACTTC